This record covers a single T cell receptor (beta chain). The data were taken from a study of patients and donors after allogeneic stem cell transplantation. TCRdb ran MiXCR on the RT-PCR reads and lists one entry per CDR3 protein. The sample gives some 90,000 distinct CDR3 sequences, roughly 43% of which show up once; roughly three fifths is in the top ten. In germline, CDR1 is MGHDK, CDR2 SYGVNS. The CDR3 length is 11 residues. The V end was cut by 3 bases, the J end by 5 bases, with 5 bases between. The chain employs TRBV25-1 and TRBJ2-7; D remains ambiguous. The TCR originated in a human donor who was either an allogeneic HSCT recipient or a stem cell or donor lymphocyte infusion donor (not recorded which). It is not recorded whose cells these are; they may come from a transplant donor. Sequenced material: blood, either unsorted or a sorted T cell fraction (not recorded which). The CDR3 DNA reads as TGTGCCAGCAGTGATTACCACGAGCAGTACTTC. Amino acid sequence: CASSDYHEQYF.